This entry concerns a single T cell receptor (beta chain). The data were taken from a study of control samples from healthy donors and cancer patients. Profiled with immunoSEQ multiplex PCR; TCRdb holds only in-frame clones, not every one. The sample consists of roughly 39,000 clones, 92% of them appearing once. Trimming took off 3 bases at V and 12 bases at J, with 19 bases between the two ends. Germline values: CDR1 SGHKS, CDR2 YYEKEE (reference sequence). The CDR3 loop spans 14 amino acids. The receptor comes from a woman in her forties or fifties in good health. The chain recombines TRBV5-5 with TRBJ1-3; the D gene is possibly TRBD1 (5 bases). Sequencing was done on a sample of blood. DNA of the CDR3: TGTGCCAGCAGCTCCTTGGCGGGGGATAGTGGCATATATTTT. This gives the protein CASSSLAGDSGIYF. Looking up the rest from reference TRBV5-5 and TRBJ1-3 gives the full variable domain: DAGVTQSPTHLIKTRGQQVTLRCSPISGHKSVSWYQQVLGQGPQFIFQYYEKEERGRGNFPDRFSARQFPNYSSELNVNALLLGDSALYLCASSSLAGDSGIYFGEGSWLTVV.